A selection of T cell receptor beta chains follows, all from one sample in a study of glioma-infiltrating T cells. TCRdb analysed the multiplex PCR reads with MiXCR anew, one entry per CDR3 protein. The sample includes about 9,200 distinct CDR3 sequences, approximately 60% of them seen just once. The sequenced sample was glioma tissue, nonneoplastic brain tissue, or PBMCs (not recorded which). These receptors all come from a human donor with low-grade glioma or glioblastoma, undergoing nonglioma brain surgery, or in good health (not recorded which). Both conserved end residues are part of each CDR3. The order of the fields is clone size, D gene, J gene, V gene, CDR3 protein, CDR3 DNA. D genes are given only for firm matches. Only some rows state a clone size, as once, few, many or a class for expanded clones.

abundance: medium-sized; d_gene: NA; j_gene: TRBJ1-5; v_gene: TRBV4-1; CDR3aa: CASSPIVVGSNQPQHF; CDR3nt: TGCGCCAGCAGCCCCATAGTGGTGGGCAGCAATCAGCCCCAGCATTTT
abundance: medium-sized; d_gene: NA; j_gene: TRBJ1-1; v_gene: TRBV20-1; CDR3aa: CSASKDSMNTEAFF; CDR3nt: TGCAGTGCTAGTAAGGACAGCATGAACACTGAAGCTTTCTTT
abundance: NA; d_gene: TRBD2; j_gene: TRBJ2-5; v_gene: TRBV3-1; CDR3aa: CASLGTSGRGKRETKYF; CDR3nt: TGTGCCAGCCTGGGGACTAGCGGGAGAGGAAAGCGAGAGACCAAGTACTTC
abundance: NA; d_gene: NA; j_gene: TRBJ2-5; v_gene: TRBV20-1; CDR3aa: CGAPLNTSTVETQYF; CDR3nt: TGCGGTGCTCCCCTTAATACTAGCACGGTTGAGACCCAGTACTTC
abundance: NA; d_gene: NA; j_gene: TRBJ1-3; v_gene: TRBV6-2/TRBV6-3; CDR3aa: CASSYNAPRCGNTIYF; CDR3nt: TGTGCCAGCAGTTACAATGCACCTAGATGTGGAAACACCATATATTTT
abundance: medium-sized; d_gene: NA; j_gene: TRBJ1-5; v_gene: TRBV11-3; CDR3aa: CASVNQPQHF; CDR3nt: TGTGCCAGTGTTAATCAGCCCCAGCATTTT
abundance: medium-sized; d_gene: NA; j_gene: TRBJ1-1; v_gene: TRBV20-1; CDR3aa: CSVNGNTEAFF; CDR3nt: TGCAGTGTGAACGGGAACACTGAAGCTTTCTTT
abundance: medium-sized; d_gene: NA; j_gene: TRBJ1-1; v_gene: TRBV6-4; CDR3aa: CASSGKRQNTEAFF; CDR3nt: TGTGCCAGCAGTGGGAAGAGACAGAACACTGAAGCTTTCTTT
abundance: NA; d_gene: TRBD1; j_gene: TRBJ2-7; v_gene: TRBV20-1; CDR3aa: CSAVGQWRSYEQHF; CDR3nt: TGCAGTGCTGTGGGACAGTGGAGGTCCTACGAGCAGCACTTC
abundance: NA; d_gene: NA; j_gene: TRBJ2-7; v_gene: TRBV4-3; CDR3aa: CARSQEVASSYEQCF; CDR3nt: TGCGCCAGAAGCCAAGAGGTGGCTTCATCCTACGAGCAGTGCTTC
abundance: many; d_gene: TRBD2; j_gene: TRBJ2-1; v_gene: TRBV29-1; CDR3aa: CSVGVQRERNEQFF; CDR3nt: TGCAGCGTCGGGGTCCAGCGGGAGAGGAATGAGCAGTTCTTC
abundance: NA; d_gene: NA; j_gene: TRBJ2-5; v_gene: TRBV28; CDR3aa: CASTSADLRGHDTQYF; CDR3nt: TGTGCCAGCACTTCTGCCGACTTGCGGGGGCATGACACCCAGTACTTC
abundance: NA; d_gene: NA; j_gene: TRBJ2-7; v_gene: TRBV20-1; CDR3aa: CSARGKVACPYEQYF; CDR3nt: TGCAGTGCTAGAGGCAAAGTAGCGTGTCCCTACGAGCAGTACTTC
abundance: many; d_gene: TRBD2; j_gene: TRBJ2-5; v_gene: TRBV3-1; CDR3aa: CASSPGLAGDVETQYF; CDR3nt: TGTGCCAGCAGCCCGGGACTAGCGGGAGATGTAGAGACCCAGTACTTC
abundance: NA; d_gene: NA; j_gene: TRBJ2-1; v_gene: TRBV7-9; CDR3aa: CAGSLGGNFYNEQFF; CDR3nt: TGTGCCGGTAGCCTAGGGGGGAATTTCTACAATGAGCAGTTCTTC
abundance: many; d_gene: TRBD2; j_gene: TRBJ2-7; v_gene: TRBV29-1; CDR3aa: CSVRGTSAHSYEQYF; CDR3nt: TGCAGCGTGAGGGGGACTAGCGCGCACTCCTACGAGCAGTACTTC
abundance: many; d_gene: NA; j_gene: TRBJ2-3; v_gene: TRBV29-1; CDR3aa: CSVEDPEGMDTQYF; CDR3nt: TGCAGCGTTGAAGATCCTGAGGGTATGGATACGCAGTATTTT
abundance: many; d_gene: NA; j_gene: TRBJ2-3; v_gene: TRBV10-3; CDR3aa: CAISVGSSTDTQYF; CDR3nt: TGTGCCATCAGTGTCGGCAGCAGCACAGATACGCAGTATTTT
abundance: NA; d_gene: NA; j_gene: TRBJ2-1; v_gene: TRBV2; CDR3aa: CASSPAHFYNEQSF; CDR3nt: TGTGCCAGCAGCCCAGCACATTTCTACAATGAGCAGTCCTTC
abundance: once; d_gene: TRBD2; j_gene: TRBJ2-5; v_gene: TRBV7-2; CDR3aa: CASISPGGAGEDTQYF; CDR3nt: TGTGCCAGCATCTCACCCGGGGGAGCGGGAGAAGATACCCAGTACTTC
abundance: medium-sized; d_gene: NA; j_gene: TRBJ1-5; v_gene: TRBV20-1; CDR3aa: CSAKWTDQPQHF; CDR3nt: TGCAGTGCCAAGTGGACGGATCAGCCCCAGCATTTT
abundance: medium-sized; d_gene: NA; j_gene: TRBJ1-1; v_gene: TRBV7-2; CDR3aa: CASSLKGYTEAFF; CDR3nt: TGTGCCAGCAGCTTAAAGGGTTACACTGAAGCTTTCTTT
abundance: many; d_gene: TRBD2; j_gene: TRBJ2-5; v_gene: TRBV19; CDR3aa: CASSPLAGGQGTQYF; CDR3nt: TGTGCCAGTAGTCCTCTAGCGGGAGGCCAGGGGACCCAGTACTTC
abundance: NA; d_gene: TRBD2; j_gene: TRBJ2-1; v_gene: TRBV29-1; CDR3aa: CSVIAGLNKQFF; CDR3nt: TGCAGCGTGATAGCGGGCCTCAATAAGCAGTTCTTC
abundance: NA; d_gene: NA; j_gene: TRBJ1-5; v_gene: TRBV28; CDR3aa: CATWALWYDSNHPQHF; CDR3nt: TGTGCCACCTGGGCTTTGTGGTACGATAGCAATCACCCCCAGCATTTT
abundance: NA; d_gene: NA; j_gene: TRBJ2-1; v_gene: TRBV29-1; CDR3aa: CRVYDSYNEQFF; CDR3nt: TGCAGAGTTTATGACTCCTACAATGAGCAGTTCTTC
abundance: NA; d_gene: NA; j_gene: TRBJ1-5; v_gene: TRBV2; CDR3aa: CASSENRNQPQHF; CDR3nt: TGTGCCAGCAGTGAGAACAGAAATCAGCCCCAGCATTTT
abundance: medium-sized; d_gene: NA; j_gene: TRBJ1-1; v_gene: TRBV6-2/TRBV6-3; CDR3aa: CASSSGNTEAFF; CDR3nt: TGTGCCAGCAGTTCGGGGAACACTGAAGCTTTCTTT
abundance: NA; d_gene: NA; j_gene: TRBJ2-6; v_gene: TRBV25-1; CDR3aa: CAISDTGRNSGANVLTF; CDR3nt: TGTGCCATTAGTGATACAGGGCGGAACTCTGGGGCCAACGTCCTGACTTTC
abundance: NA; d_gene: TRBD2; j_gene: TRBJ2-3; v_gene: TRBV15; CDR3aa: CATSGKRGLTGTDTQYF; CDR3nt: TGTGCCACCAGCGGAAAGCGGGGCCTAACCGGGACAGATACGCAGTATTTT
abundance: once; d_gene: NA; j_gene: TRBJ2-6; v_gene: TRBV5-4; CDR3aa: CASSLLKVANVLTF; CDR3nt: TGTGCCAGCAGCTTGTTGAAGGTGGCCAACGTCCTGACTTTC
abundance: NA; d_gene: NA; j_gene: TRBJ1-5; v_gene: TRBV12-3/TRBV12-4; CDR3aa: CAGSRQSQPQHF; CDR3nt: TGTGCAGGCAGTAGACAGTCTCAGCCCCAGCATTTT
abundance: NA; d_gene: TRBD2; j_gene: TRBJ2-1; v_gene: TRBV20-1; CDR3aa: CSAKVQGLVFYNEQLF; CDR3nt: TGCAGTGCTAAGGTTCAGGGACTAGTGTTTTACAATGAGCAGTTATTC
abundance: NA; d_gene: NA; j_gene: TRBJ2-7; v_gene: TRBV15; CDR3aa: CATSGGVDISYDQYF; CDR3nt: TGTGCCACCAGCGGAGGGGTGGACATCTCCTACGATCAGTACTTC
abundance: few; d_gene: TRBD1; j_gene: TRBJ1-2; v_gene: TRBV28; CDR3aa: CASRRPGQADYCYTF; CDR3nt: TGTGCCAGCAGGAGACCGGGACAGGCGGACTATTGCTACACCTTC
abundance: many; d_gene: NA; j_gene: TRBJ2-7; v_gene: TRBV18; CDR3aa: CASSPRGDGEQYF; CDR3nt: TGTGCCAGCTCACCACGGGGGGATGGCGAGCAGTACTTC
abundance: medium-sized; d_gene: NA; j_gene: TRBJ1-1; v_gene: TRBV5-1; CDR3aa: CASSLVNTEAFF; CDR3nt: TGCGCCAGCAGCTTGGTGAACACTGAAGCTTTCTTT
abundance: NA; d_gene: TRBD2; j_gene: TRBJ2-2; v_gene: TRBV20-1; CDR3aa: CSGTSVREGELFF; CDR3nt: TGCAGCGGGACTAGCGTGAGAGAAGGGGAGCTGTTTTTT
abundance: many; d_gene: NA; j_gene: TRBJ2-3; v_gene: TRBV3-1; CDR3aa: CAISLHTDTQYF; CDR3nt: TGTGCCATCAGCCTTCACACAGATACGCAGTATTTT
abundance: NA; d_gene: TRBD1; j_gene: TRBJ1-2; v_gene: TRBV2; CDR3aa: CASNQADRVSCYTF; CDR3nt: TGTGCCAGCAATCAAGCGGACAGGGTTAGTTGCTACACCTTC